What follows are 5 T cell receptor beta chains derived from one specimen sequenced in a study of human T cells and chemical hapten exposure. The library tagged each cDNA molecule with unique molecular identifiers. TCRdb ran MiXCR on the reads and lists one entry per CDR3 protein. The table lists about 280 distinct CDR3 sequences, about 49% of them singletons. Treatment specified: therapeutic diphenylcyclopropenone sensitization with weekly scalp DPC. Sample: whole blood, taken before DPC sensitization or 2, 6, or about 24 weeks after (not recorded which). These receptors all stem from an adult with alopecia areata. Some clones in this sample may be carry-over from other donors' samples. This table probably holds off-target reads from a library built for another chain.

The V gene is TRBV25-1, the J gene TRBJ2-7, with 10 bases identical to TRBD1. Germline V CDR1 and CDR2: MGHDK, SYGVNS. With V trimmed by 6 bases and J by 6 bases, 14 bases remained unmatched. The CDR3 is made up of 16 amino acids. CDR3 in DNA: TGTGCCAGCAGCCAGATACGGGACAGGGGCATTGGCGAGCAGTACTTC. This codes for CASSQIRDRGIGEQYF.

This sequence joins TRBV6-5 and TRBJ2-7; 10 bases are a match to TRBD2. The ends lost 8 bases at V and 1 base at J; junction bases unmatched: 2. Per the germline V gene, CDR1 is MNHEY and CDR2 is SVGAGI. This CDR3 has 13 residues. The CDR3 loop is CASGTSASYEQYF. Written as DNA, the CDR3 is TGTGCCAGCGGGACTAGCGCTTCCTACGAGCAGTACTTC.

This clonotype was counted a few times. The chain combines TRBV4-1 with TRBJ1-5; no firm D call. CDR1 is MGHRA and CDR2 is YSYEKL in the germline V gene. V was pared by 3 bases and J by 0 bases, with 21 bases between. The CDR3 length is 19 residues. The CDR3 coding sequence is TGCGCCAGCAGCCACTCGGGCCTTCCCCACTCTTATAGCAATCAGCCCCAGCATTTT. Translated, it gives CASSHSGLPHSYSNQPQHF.

V gene TRBV29-1 combines with J gene TRBJ1-5, with unresolved D. The CDR3 has 13 residues. CDR1 is SQVTM, CDR2 ANQGSEA, per germline. V was cut by 4 bases and J by 3 bases, with 10 bases left in between. The CDR3 region is CSVAFGINQPQHF. The DNA of the CDR3 is TGCAGCGTTGCCTTCGGGATCAATCAGCCCCAGCATTTT.

This chain connects TRBV28 to TRBJ2-5; no firm D call. Trimming took off 5 bases at V and 4 bases at J, with 5 bases between the two ends. The CDR3 is 11 residues long. From germline, CDR1 is MDHEN and CDR2 SYDVKM. The CDR3 DNA is TGTGCCAGCAGTCGGCCAGAGACCCAGTACTTC. Its protein is CASSRPETQYF. Full variable domain (rest looked up from reference TRBV28 and TRBJ2-5): DVKVTQSSRYLVKRTGEKVFLECVQDMDHENMFWYRQDPGLGLRLIYFSYDVKMKEKGDIPEGYSVSREKKERFSLILESASTNQTSMYLCASSRPETQYFGPGTRLLVL.